One sample yielded the 32 T cell receptor beta chains listed below, sequenced in a study of shared clonotypes between healthy human individuals. The method was immunoSEQ multiplex PCR; TCRdb's version includes in-frame clones alone and lacks a portion of them. The table has hundreds of thousands of clones, 95% seen once. The naive CD8 fraction comprised CD45RO-negative cells positively selected for CCR7 and excluded terminally differentiated effector memory CD45RA+ cells. Sequenced: naive CD8+ T cells sorted from blood. The origin of the receptors is a woman younger than 45 in good health.

This sequence joins TRBV10-3 and TRBJ1-1; a possible D gene is TRBD1 (5 bases). Trimming cost V 11 bases and J 0 bases, with 16 bases left between them. There are 14 residues in the CDR3. Germline V lookup: CDR1 ENHRY, CDR2 SYGVKD. The CDR3 DNA reads TGTGCCGCCACAGGAGTGGGGATGAACACTGAAGCTTTCTTT. It codes for CAATGVGMNTEAFF.

This clone was seen just once. The V gene is TRBV28, the J gene TRBJ2-5; weak D call: TRBD2 (6 bases). CDR3 length: 14 amino acids. Germline V gene sequence: CDR1 MDHEN, CDR2 SYDVKM. V gave up 6 bases and J gave up 5 bases, with 16 bases separating them. The chain's CDR3 is CASREGRAWETQYF. CDR3 nucleotide sequence: TGTGCCAGCAGGGAGGGACGGGCATGGGAGACCCAGTACTTC. Combining the CDR3 with reference TRBV28 and TRBJ2-5 gives the whole variable domain DVKVTQSSRYLVKRTGEKVFLECVQDMDHENMFWYRQDPGLGLRLIYFSYDVKMKEKGDIPEGYSVSREKKERFSLILESASTNQTSMYLCASREGRAWETQYFGPGTRLLVL.

This chain links TRBV6-5 with TRBJ1-3; D call uncertain. V lost 4 bases to trimming and J lost 0 bases, with 7 bases between them. This CDR3 region has 14 residues. The germline CDR1 and CDR2 sequences are MNHEY and SVGAGI. The CDR3 here is CASSSDSSGNTIYF. The CDR3 DNA reads TGTGCCAGCAGTTCGGATTCCTCTGGAAACACCATATATTTT.

The genes are TRBV28 and TRBJ1-4, with 12 positions matching TRBD1. The junction had 8 bases not matched to a gene; V was cut back by 2 bases and J by 7 bases. The CDR3 length is 17 residues. CDR1 is MDHEN, CDR2 SYDVKM, per germline. The CDR3 loop reads CASSLPGQGAVVEKLFF. CDR3 nucleotide sequence: TGTGCCAGCAGTTTACCGGGACAGGGGGCTGTTGTTGAAAAACTGTTTTTT.

This clone was seen a single time. This chain links TRBV5-8 with TRBJ2-2, with D uncertain. V dropped 9 bases and J dropped 6 bases, with 15 bases sitting between them. This CDR3 is 13 amino acids long. Germline V gives CDR1 SGHTS, CDR2 YDEGEE. This chain's CDR3 is CAKTQAMAGELFF. The CDR3 DNA follows: TGTGCCAAAACACAAGCGATGGCCGGGGAGCTGTTTTTT.

V is TRBV7-9 and J is TRBJ2-1; 9 bases are shared with TRBD2. After removal of 2 bases from V and 6 bases from J, the junction contained 5 bases not matched to a gene. Germline V gives CDR1 SEHNR, CDR2 FQNEAQ (reference sequence). CDR3 length: 15 amino acids. This CDR3 reads CASSLSAGGPNEQFF. The CDR3 nucleotides read TGTGCCAGCAGCTTATCGGCGGGAGGGCCCAATGAGCAGTTCTTC.

This clone was detected only a few times. The rearrangement uses TRBV7-6 and TRBJ2-7, with a tentative D call TRBD1 (6 bases). Between the trimmed V and J ends, which lost 2 bases and 3 bases, there was a span of 8 bases. Germline V CDR1 and CDR2: SGHVS, FNYEAQ. This CDR3 is built from 13 residues. The CDR3 DNA is TGTGCCAGCAGCTTATTGGACAGCTACGAGCAGTACTTC. Amino acids: CASSLLDSYEQYF.

The rearrangement joins TRBV27 to TRBJ1-1; a possible D gene is TRBD1 (5 bases). Trimming removed 8 bases from V and 1 base from J, with 11 bases in between. Per germline, CDR1 MNHEY and CDR2 SMNVEV (reference sequence). The CDR3 length is 13 residues. Written as DNA, the CDR3 is TGTGCCAGCGCGGGGGGGAAGAACACTGAAGCTTTCTTT. Residues: CASAGGKNTEAFF.

This chain connects TRBV9 to TRBJ2-7; 10 bases line up with TRBD2. Per the germline V gene, CDR1 is SGDLS and CDR2 is YYNGEE. The CDR3 runs to 16 residues. Trimming removed 0 bases from V and 3 bases from J; junction bases left unmatched: 6. The CDR3 region has the DNA TGTGCCAGCAGCGTAGAGGTTACTAGCGGGGTCTACGAGCAGTACTTC. This sequence encodes CASSVEVTSGVYEQYF.

The chain combines TRBV5-6 with TRBJ2-7; D unresolved. The CDR3 is 14 amino acids. The germline CDR1 and CDR2 sequences are SGHDT and YYEEEE. V was cut by 0 bases and J by 0 bases, with 7 bases left in between. The CDR3 DNA follows: TGTGCCAGCAGCTTGGGGCTGAGCTCCTACGAGCAGTACTTC. Protein product: CASSLGLSSYEQYF.

CDR3 coding DNA: TGTGCCTGGAGTGTCGGTTATAGCGGGTACAATGAGCAGTTCTTC. Translating it yields CAWSVGYSGYNEQFF. V gene TRBV30 combines with J gene TRBJ2-1; 7 bases map to TRBD2. V shed 0 bases and J 4 bases; nucleotides not matched to a gene: 6. The CDR3 runs 15 residues. Germline assignment: CDR1 GTSNPN and CDR2 SVGIG (reference sequence).

The chain recombines TRBV7-9 with TRBJ2-1, with 7 bases that match TRBD1. This CDR3 spans 15 amino acids. In germline, CDR1 is SEHNR, CDR2 FQNEAQ (reference sequence). V shed 8 bases and J 3 bases; nucleotides not matched to a gene: 10. The CDR3 nucleotides read TGTGCCAGCGGAAGACGACAGGGAGTCTACAATGAGCAGTTCTTC. This encodes CASGRRQGVYNEQFF. Looking up the rest from reference TRBV7-9 and TRBJ2-1 gives the full variable domain: DTGVSQNPRHKITKRGQNVTFRCDPISEHNRLYWYRQTLGQGPEFLTYFQNEAQLEKSRLLSDRFSAERPKGSFSTLEIQRTEQGDSAMYLCASGRRQGVYNEQFFGPGTRLTVL.

The chain recombines TRBV11-2 with TRBJ2-3; 11 positions agree with TRBD2. This CDR3 is built from 16 residues. Germline-derived CDR1 and CDR2 are SGHAT and FQNNGV. J gave up 2 bases and V 3 bases, and 4 bases lay outside the gene matches. The CDR3 spells CASSFVAGGYTDTQYF. In nucleotides, the CDR3 is TGTGCCAGCAGCTTCGTAGCGGGAGGGTACACAGATACGCAGTATTTT.

The V and J genes are TRBV27 and TRBJ1-1; 8 bases line up with TRBD1. This CDR3 is 15 amino acids long. V gave up 0 bases and J gave up 5 bases; unmatched junction bases: 5. CDR1 and CDR2 (germline): MNHEY, SMNVEV (reference sequence). CDR3 sequence (DNA): TGTGCCAGCAGTTTATCCCAGGGGGCCTCGACTGAAGCTTTCTTT. Its translation: CASSLSQGASTEAFF.

The J gene is TRBJ2-1, the V gene TRBV7-3, with 9 bases matching TRBD2. CDR1 and CDR2 (germline): SGHTA, FQGTGA. Trimming cost V 5 bases and J 10 bases; bases outside gene matches: 12. CDR3 length: 15 amino acids. The CDR3 DNA follows: TGTGCCAGCAGCCCCTTGGCGGGAGGGCTGGACGAGCAGTTCTTC. This translates into CASSPLAGGLDEQFF.

The rearrangement uses TRBV7-8 and TRBJ2-7, with TRBD2 identical over 7 bases. V lost 3 bases to trimming and J lost 0 bases; unmatched junction nucleotides: 8. Germline loops: CDR1 SGHVS, CDR2 FQNEAQ. This CDR3 spans 16 amino acids. Written as DNA, the CDR3 is TGTGCCAGCAGCTTGGGGACTATCGCAGCCTCCTACGAGCAGTACTTC. Translation: CASSLGTIAASYEQYF.

V gene TRBV27 combines with J gene TRBJ2-7; D remains ambiguous. V was cut by 5 bases and J by 4 bases, with 18 bases left in between. The CDR3 covers 15 residues. Germline assignment: CDR1 MNHEY and CDR2 SMNVEV (reference sequence). The CDR3 spells CASSRNADLAYEQYF. The CDR3 nucleotides read TGTGCCAGCAGTCGCAACGCAGATCTTGCGTACGAGCAGTACTTC.

The chain combines TRBV19 with TRBJ2-2; D unclear. This CDR3 has 11 amino acids. Trimming pared 8 bases from V and 5 bases from J, leaving 6 bases between. Germline values: CDR1 LNHDA, CDR2 SQIVND (reference sequence). The CDR3 region has the DNA TGTGCCAGTGCAGTTACCGGGGAGCTGTTTTTT. It encodes CASAVTGELFF.

V gene TRBV9 combines with J gene TRBJ1-5, with D unresolved. Germline CDR1 and CDR2: SGDLS and YYNGEE. The CDR3 is 17 amino acids. The V end was cut by 4 bases, the J end by 2 bases, with 19 bases between. The CDR3: CASSPPGVQARNQPQHF. CDR3 DNA sequence: TGTGCCAGCAGCCCCCCGGGTGTTCAGGCGCGCAATCAGCCCCAGCATTTT.

The rearrangement uses TRBV9 and TRBJ2-5; perhaps TRBD1 as D (5 bases). With the DNA end fitting TRBJ2-7 better, the J assignment may be wrong. CDR1 is SGDLS and CDR2 is YYNGEE in the germline V gene. The CDR3 has 15 residues. CDR3 DNA sequence: TGTGCCAGCAGCGTAGTAACAGGACCCCTCTACGAGCAGTACTTC. This codes for CASSVVTGPLYEQYF.

The CDR3 DNA follows: TGTGCCATCAGTGAGGACAATGAGCAGTTCTTC. Its protein product is CAISEDNEQFF. The J gene is TRBJ2-1, the V gene TRBV10-3; D is ambiguous. Germline V gene lookup returns CDR1 ENHRY and CDR2 SYGVKD. Trimming cost V 2 bases and J 5 bases, with 1 base left between them. This CDR3 has 11 residues.

This clone appeared once. The genes are TRBV28 and TRBJ2-7; TRBD2 matches 8 bases. The CDR3 length is 15 residues. Germline assignment: CDR1 MDHEN and CDR2 SYDVKM. J gave up 2 bases and V 6 bases, and 9 bases lay outside the gene matches. The DNA for the CDR3 is TGTGCCAGCAGACCCATACTAGCGGCCACCTACGAGCAGTACTTC. Its protein product is CASRPILAATYEQYF.

The chain combines TRBV10-1 with TRBJ2-2; unclear D gene. Germline lookup yields CDR1 WNHNN and CDR2 SYGVQD (reference sequence). The CDR3 covers 17 residues. Trimming stripped 5 bases from V and 2 bases from J, with 18 bases between. In nucleotides, the CDR3 is TGCGCCAGCAGTCCCCAGCCTGGCACAGTCAACACCGGGGAGCTGTTTTTT. This sequence encodes CASSPQPGTVNTGELFF.

The rearrangement uses TRBV5-1 and TRBJ2-1; D possibly corresponds to TRBD2 (6 bases). The CDR3 has 16 amino acids. CDR1 and CDR2 (germline): SGHRS, YFSETQ. Trimming took off 0 bases at V and 8 bases at J, with 18 bases between the two ends. CDR3 coding DNA: TGCGCCAGCAGCTTGGTGATCCCTAGCGAGGCCCATGAGCAGTTCTTC. Amino acids: CASSLVIPSEAHEQFF.

The genes are TRBV4-2 and TRBJ2-1, with D perhaps TRBD2 (6 bases). Germline-derived CDR1 and CDR2 are LGHNA and YNFKEQ. V lost 0 bases and J 4 bases, leaving 10 bases between the germline ends. The CDR3 has 15 residues. CDR3 in DNA: TGTGCCAGCAGCCAAGAGACTAGTTGGTACAATGAGCAGTTCTTC. As protein: CASSQETSWYNEQFF.

CDR3 residues: CASSLLNQPQHF. The CDR3 DNA sequence: TGTGCCAGCAGTTTATTGAATCAGCCCCAGCATTTT. The chain recombines TRBV27 with TRBJ1-5; D is uncertain. The CDR3 totals 12 residues. Trimming stripped 1 base from V and 4 bases from J, with 2 bases between. CDR1 MNHEY and CDR2 SMNVEV come from the germline V gene (reference sequence).

V and J are TRBV4-1 and TRBJ1-5, with D unresolved. V was clipped by 1 base and J by 0 bases, with 19 bases between them. Germline CDR1 MGHRA, CDR2 YSYEKL. This CDR3 has 19 residues. The CDR3 region is CASSQVSRPDTPSNQPQHF. The CDR3 DNA sequence: TGCGCCAGCAGCCAAGTATCCCGGCCTGACACTCCTAGCAATCAGCCCCAGCATTTT.

This rearrangement joins TRBV13 to TRBJ2-7, with TRBD2 as a possible D gene (5 bases). This CDR3 is built from 14 residues. The ends were cut back, 5 bases at V and 0 bases at J, with 11 bases in the middle. Per the germline V gene, CDR1 is PRHDT and CDR2 is FYEKMQ (reference sequence). CDR3 DNA: TGTGCCAGCAGCCCACTGGGGAGCTCCTACGAGCAGTACTTC. The encoded protein is CASSPLGSSYEQYF.

The CDR3 region is CARRGGGPQPQHF. The CDR3 DNA follows: TGTGCCAGAAGAGGGGGGGGACCTCAGCCCCAGCATTTT. The chain uses TRBV19 and TRBJ1-5; possible D gene TRBD1, 6 bases. Germline CDR1 is LNHDA and CDR2 is SQIVND (reference sequence). There are 13 residues in the CDR3. Trimming shortened V by 9 bases and J by 6 bases, and 15 bases separated the two germline ends.

The chain is built from TRBV27 and TRBJ2-3; TRBD2 agrees at 9 bases. Unmatched junction bases numbered 10, after V lost 3 bases and J lost 6 bases. CDR1 is MNHEY and CDR2 is SMNVEV in the germline V gene (reference sequence). The CDR3 totals 16 residues. The CDR3 DNA sequence: TGTGCCAGCAGTTTTGGGCTAGCGGGAATATCGGATACGCAGTATTTT. Translated: CASSFGLAGISDTQYF.

This chain's CDR3 is CASSLSLGDNSPLHF. In nucleotides, the CDR3 is TGTGCCAGCAGTTTATCCCTTGGGGATAATTCACCCCTCCACTTT. V gene TRBV28 combines with J gene TRBJ1-6; D gene unclear. This CDR3 is built from 15 residues. Trimming took 1 base from V and 5 from J, leaving 9 bases between them. Germline CDR1 is MDHEN and CDR2 is SYDVKM. Drawing the rest from reference TRBV28 and TRBJ1-6, the complete variable domain is DVKVTQSSRYLVKRTGEKVFLECVQDMDHENMFWYRQDPGLGLRLIYFSYDVKMKEKGDIPEGYSVSREKKERFSLILESASTNQTSMYLCASSLSLGDNSPLHFGNGTRLTVT.

The chain has TRBV13 and TRBJ2-1; 10 positions match TRBD1. Trimming cost V 5 bases and J 2 bases; bases outside gene matches: 9. This CDR3 is 17 amino acids long. CDR1 PRHDT and CDR2 FYEKMQ come from the germline V gene (reference sequence). In nucleotides, the CDR3 is TGTGCCAGCAGCCACCTTAGCGGACAGGGGGCCTACAATGAGCAGTTCTTC. Its protein is CASSHLSGQGAYNEQFF.